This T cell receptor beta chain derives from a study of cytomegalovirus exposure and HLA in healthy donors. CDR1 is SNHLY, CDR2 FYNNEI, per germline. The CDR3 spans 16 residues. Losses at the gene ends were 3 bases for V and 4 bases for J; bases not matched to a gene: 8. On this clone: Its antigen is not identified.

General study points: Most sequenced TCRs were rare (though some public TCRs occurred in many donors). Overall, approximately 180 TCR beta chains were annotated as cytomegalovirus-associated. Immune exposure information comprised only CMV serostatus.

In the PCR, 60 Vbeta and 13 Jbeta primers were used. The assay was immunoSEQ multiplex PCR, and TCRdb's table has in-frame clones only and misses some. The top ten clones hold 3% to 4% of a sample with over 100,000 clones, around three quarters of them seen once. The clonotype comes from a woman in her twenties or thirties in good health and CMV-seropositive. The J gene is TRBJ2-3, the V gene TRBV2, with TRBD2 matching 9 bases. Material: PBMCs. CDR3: CASSETAGGFADTQYF. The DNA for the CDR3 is TGTGCCAGCAGTGAGACAGCGGGGGGCTTCGCAGATACGCAGTATTTT.